This T cell receptor (beta chain) was sequenced in a study of T-cell reconstitution after alpha-beta-depleted transplantation in children. Overall study findings and caveats: Elevated TCRbeta diversity at day 60 was traced, in some patients, to surviving recipient T cells and thymic progenitors. Hyperexpanded clones declined; after one year, newly produced T cells mostly supplied diversity. Reportedly, alpha-beta T cells present about two months post-transplant originated from several hundred expanded clones of graft origin.

Researchers prepared the TCRbeta library using unique molecular identifiers, the study reports. In TCRdb, the PCR reads were re-called with MiXCR into one record per CDR3 protein. Found here are some 840,000 distinct CDR3 sequences, 16% of them singletons; the top ten hold approximately 4.5%. Only a few counts were recorded for this clonotype. Its antigen is as yet unknown. The sequence came from a male patient younger than 18 who had a stem cell transplant for acute lymphoblastic leukemia, so the T cells may come from the graft donor. Sequenced material: PBMCs, mostly from graft donor cells, taken 360 days after TCRalphabeta/CD19-depleted stem cell transplant.

The CDR3 reads CARAWMGEDTDTQYF. CDR3 nucleotides: TGCGCCAGGGCTTGGATGGGGGAAGACACAGATACGCAGTATTTT. V gene TRBV5-1 combines with J gene TRBJ2-3; either TRBD1 or TRBD2 may fit D (5 bases each). Germline CDR1 and CDR2: SGHRS and YFSETQ. The V and J ends lost 8 bases and 2 bases respectively, with 18 bases between them. The CDR3 sequence is 15 residues long.